The T cell receptor (beta chain) described here comes from a study of T cell changes during pregnancy in multiple sclerosis. The CDR3 is 14 amino acids. V shed 11 bases and J 2 bases; nucleotides not matched to a gene: 12. CDR1 LNHDA and CDR2 SQIVND come from the germline V gene (reference sequence). Sequencing was performed with immunoSEQ multiplex PCR; in TCRdb, only in-frame clones are kept and a portion is missing. The sample shows 70,000 to 80,000 clones, more than 85% of them seen only once. The material was peripheral blood, obtained before pregnancy. This sequence joins TRBV19 and TRBJ2-7; 7 positions agree with TRBD1. This TCR came from a female donor with multiple sclerosis, enrolled in a pregnancy study. In DNA, the CDR3 is TGTGCCTCCTCCAGGGACAGTGATACCTACGAGCAGTACTTC. It specifies CASSRDSDTYEQYF.